The 8 T cell receptor beta chains given below trace back to one sample, sequenced in a study of OX40 agonist ivuxolimab in advanced cancers. TCRdb's copy holds only in-frame clones and misses some; the assay was immunoSEQ multiplex PCR. The sample has several thousand clones, about 74% seen once. The sequences come from CD4+ or CD8+ T cells sorted from blood, collected in a trial of the OX40 agonist ivuxolimab. Receptor source: an adult with an advanced solid tumor such as melanoma, head and neck, liver or kidney cancer.

This clone was recorded a few times. The chain employs TRBV6-5 and TRBJ2-7; TRBD2 might be the D (5 bases). The CDR3 length is 14 residues. The V end lost 4 bases, the J end lost 3 bases, and 13 bases lay between the germline ends. Germline assignment: CDR1 MNHEY and CDR2 SVGAGI. The CDR3 sequence is CASSFSGPGYEQYF. In DNA, the CDR3 is TGTGCCAGCAGTTTCAGCGGACCCGGCTACGAGCAGTACTTC.

The chain links TRBV7-6 to TRBJ2-1; no definite D call. CDR3 length: 13 residues. V lost 1 base and J 3 bases, leaving 4 bases between the germline ends. Germline CDR1 and CDR2: SGHVS and FNYEAQ. This CDR3 is CASSLVVYNEQFF. CDR3 nucleotides: TGTGCCAGCAGCTTAGTGGTCTACAATGAGCAGTTCTTC.

The table lists this clone with a few counts. The CDR3 protein is CASSFNPTYEQYF. The CDR3 DNA reads as TGTGCCAGCAGCTTTAACCCGACCTACGAGCAGTACTTC. This sequence joins TRBV7-3 and TRBJ2-7; D gene uncertain. CDR1 is SGHTA and CDR2 is FQGTGA in the germline V gene. The V end lost 3 bases, the J end lost 2 bases, and 8 bases lay between the germline ends. The CDR3 is 13 residues long.

This chain links TRBV7-8 with TRBJ2-5; perhaps TRBD1 as D (6 bases). Looked up from germline, CDR1 is SGHVS and CDR2 is FQNEAQ. The CDR3 length is 18 residues. V was pared by 1 base and J by 1 base, with 19 bases between. The CDR3 reads CASSLVENKDSPQETQYF. The DNA for the CDR3 is TGTGCCAGCAGCTTAGTAGAGAATAAGGACAGCCCCCAAGAGACCCAGTACTTC. The whole variable domain, remainder taken from reference TRBV7-8 and TRBJ2-5, is GAGVSQSPRYKVAKRGQDVALRCDPISGHVSLFWYQQALGQGPEFLTYFQNEAQLDKSGLPSDRFFAERPEGSVSTLKIQRTQQEDSAVYLCASSLVENKDSPQETQYFGPGTRLLVL.

The V and J genes are TRBV11-2 and TRBJ1-2, with TRBD1 matching over 7 bases. V trimming: 1 base; J trimming: 4 bases; junction bases outside the gene matches: 6. The CDR3 consists of 15 residues. From germline, CDR1 is SGHAT and CDR2 FQNNGV. The CDR3 sequence: CASSLGGQPTYGYTF. The CDR3 bases are TGTGCCAGCAGCTTAGGGGGACAGCCGACCTATGGCTACACCTTC.

For the CDR3, the DNA is TGTGCCAGCAGGGCCGGGGACCAAAACATTCAGTACTTC. This translates into CASRAGDQNIQYF. V is TRBV2 and J is TRBJ2-4, with D perhaps given as TRBD1 or TRBD2 (5 bases each). The V end lost 6 bases, the J end lost 5 bases, and 11 bases lay between the germline ends. Germline V gene sequence: CDR1 SNHLY, CDR2 FYNNEI. The CDR3 covers 13 residues.

The chain joins TRBV28 to TRBJ2-3; D is undetermined. This CDR3 region has 14 residues. With 3 bases removed from V and 0 bases from J, the gap between germline ends came to 7 bases. Germline loops: CDR1 MDHEN, CDR2 SYDVKM. The CDR3 here is CASSLSSSTDTQYF. The CDR3 coding sequence is TGTGCCAGCAGTTTGAGCAGTAGCACAGATACGCAGTATTTT.

The chain uses TRBV5-6 and TRBJ2-1; D is unresolved. Trimming cost V 4 bases and J 7 bases, with 6 bases left between them. The germline V gene has CDR1 SGHDT and CDR2 YYEEEE. This CDR3 contains 11 residues. The CDR3 sequence is CASSKWNEQFF. CDR3 DNA sequence: TGTGCCAGCAGCAAGTGGAATGAGCAGTTCTTC.